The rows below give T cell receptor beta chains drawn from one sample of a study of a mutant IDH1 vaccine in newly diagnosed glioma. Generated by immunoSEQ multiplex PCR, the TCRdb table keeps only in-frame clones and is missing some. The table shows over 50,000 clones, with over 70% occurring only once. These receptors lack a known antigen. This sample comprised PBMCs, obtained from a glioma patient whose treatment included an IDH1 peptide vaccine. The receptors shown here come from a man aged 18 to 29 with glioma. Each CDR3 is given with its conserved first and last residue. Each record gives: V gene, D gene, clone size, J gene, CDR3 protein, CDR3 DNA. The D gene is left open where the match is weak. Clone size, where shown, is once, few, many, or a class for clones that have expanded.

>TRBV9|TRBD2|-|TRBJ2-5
CASSVASSGGEEETQYF
TGTGCCAGCAGCGTAGCATCTAGCGGGGGGGAGGAAGAGACCCAGTACTTC
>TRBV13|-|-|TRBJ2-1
CASSFGRGSYNEQFF
TGTGCCAGCAGCTTTGGGAGAGGGTCCTACAATGAGCAGTTCTTC
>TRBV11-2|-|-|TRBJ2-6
CASSLAGGSSGANVLTF
TGTGCCAGCAGCTTAGCAGGCGGAAGCTCTGGGGCCAACGTCCTGACTTTC
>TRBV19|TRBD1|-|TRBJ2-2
CASRDRAVTGELFF
TGTGCCAGTAGGGACAGGGCGGTCACCGGGGAGCTGTTTTTT
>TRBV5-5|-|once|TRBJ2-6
CASSLRDIKSSGANVLTF
TGTGCCAGCAGCTTACGGGACATTAAGTCCTCTGGGGCCAACGTCCTGACTTTC
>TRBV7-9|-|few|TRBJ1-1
CASSLGGKNTEAFF
TGTGCTAGCAGCCTGGGCGGGAAGAACACTGAAGCTTTCTTT
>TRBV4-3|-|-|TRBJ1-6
CASSQESLLNSPLHF
TGCGCCAGCAGCCAAGAGTCGCTGTTGAATTCACCCCTCCACTTT
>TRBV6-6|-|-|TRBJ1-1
CASSYLNTEAFF
TGTGCCAGCAGTTACCTGAACACTGAAGCTTTCTTT
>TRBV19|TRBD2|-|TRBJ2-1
CASSIDQRVAGGRYNEQFF
TGTGCCAGTAGTATAGATCAAAGGGTAGCGGGGGGGCGCTACAATGAGCAGTTCTTC
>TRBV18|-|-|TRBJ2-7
CASSQSTSYEQYF
TGTGCCAGCTCACAGAGTACCTCCTACGAGCAGTACTTC
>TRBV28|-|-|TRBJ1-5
CASSAGSWETYQPQHF
TGTGCCAGCAGCGCCGGTAGTTGGGAGACGTATCAGCCCCAGCATTTT
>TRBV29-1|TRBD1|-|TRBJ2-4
CSVGQGALGIQYF
TGCAGCGTTGGACAGGGGGCGCTCGGCATTCAGTACTTC
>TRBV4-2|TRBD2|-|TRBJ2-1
CASSQGPGLAVYNEQFF
TGTGCCAGCAGCCAAGGTCCGGGACTAGCGGTATACAATGAGCAGTTCTTC
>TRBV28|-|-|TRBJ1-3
CASSFRTFFYSGNTIYF
TGTGCCAGCAGTTTCCGGACTTTTTTTTATTCTGGAAACACCATATATTTT
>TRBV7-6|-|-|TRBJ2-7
CASSLDPGAYEQYF
TGTGCCAGCAGCTTAGATCCTGGGGCCTACGAGCAGTACTTC
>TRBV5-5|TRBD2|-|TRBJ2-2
CASHGLAVNTGELFF
TGTGCCAGCCATGGACTAGCGGTGAACACCGGGGAGCTGTTTTTT
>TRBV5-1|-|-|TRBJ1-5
CASSFGPDNQPQHF
TGCGCCAGCAGCTTTGGACCCGACAATCAGCCCCAGCATTTT
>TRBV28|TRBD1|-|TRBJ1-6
CATKGGGGRAPLHF
TGTGCCACTAAAGGGGGAGGGGGCAGGGCACCCCTCCACTTT
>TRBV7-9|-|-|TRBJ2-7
CASSAPARIPQYF
TGTGCCAGCAGCGCCCCGGCTAGGATTCCCCAGTACTTC
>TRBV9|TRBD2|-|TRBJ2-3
CASSASSGRGTDTQYF
TGTGCCAGCAGCGCTAGTAGCGGGAGGGGCACAGATACGCAGTATTTT
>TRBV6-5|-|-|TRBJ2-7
CASSALYEQYF
TGTGCCAGCAGTGCACTCTACGAGCAGTACTTC
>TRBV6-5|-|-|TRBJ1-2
CASSYSATAVYGYTF
TGTGCCAGCAGTTACTCCGCGACAGCAGTCTATGGCTACACCTTC
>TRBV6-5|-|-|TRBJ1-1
CASSYGAAGMNTEAFF
TGTGCCAGCAGTTACGGGGCGGCAGGAATGAACACTGAAGCTTTCTTT
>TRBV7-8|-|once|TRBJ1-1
CASSLGSLNTEAFF
TGTGCCAGCAGCTTAGGCTCCCTGAACACTGAAGCTTTCTTT
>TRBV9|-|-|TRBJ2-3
CASSPHYADTQYF
TGTGCCAGCAGCCCCCATTACGCAGATACGCAGTATTTT
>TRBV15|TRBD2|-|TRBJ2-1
CATKTGTSLKQFF
TGTGCCACCAAAACGGGGACTAGCCTAAAGCAGTTCTTC
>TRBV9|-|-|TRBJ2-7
CASSDGLSDEQYF
TGTGCCAGCAGCGACGGACTCTCCGACGAGCAGTACTTC
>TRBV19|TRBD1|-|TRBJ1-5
CASSPDRGNQPQHF
TGTGCCAGTAGCCCCGACAGGGGAAATCAGCCCCAGCATTTT
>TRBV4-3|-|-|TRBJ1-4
CASSQDLGVWTNEKLFF
TGCGCCAGCAGCCAAGATCTGGGGGTGTGGACTAATGAAAAACTGTTTTTT
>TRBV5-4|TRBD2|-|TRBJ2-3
CASSLLEGGTDTQYF
TGTGCCAGCAGCTTGCTCGAGGGAGGGACAGATACGCAGTATTTT
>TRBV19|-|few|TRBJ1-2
CASRWGPYGYTF
TGTGCCAGTAGATGGGGCCCTTATGGCTACACCTTC
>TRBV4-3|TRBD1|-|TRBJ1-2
CASSHQGALANYGYTF
TGCGCCAGCAGCCATCAGGGGGCTCTTGCTAACTATGGCTACACCTTC
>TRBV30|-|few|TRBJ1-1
CAWMLRGVSYNTEAFF
TGTGCCTGGATGTTGAGGGGTGTTTCGTATAACACTGAAGCTTTCTTT
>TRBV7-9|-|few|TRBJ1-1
CASSFQQGNTEAFF
TGTGCCAGCAGCTTCCAGCAGGGGAACACTGAAGCTTTCTTT
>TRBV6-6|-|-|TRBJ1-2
CASSYSGGGDYTF
TGTGCCAGCAGTTACTCGGGGGGGGGAGACTACACCTTC
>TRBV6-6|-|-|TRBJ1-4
CASRALEKLFF
TGTGCCAGCAGAGCGTTAGAAAAACTGTTTTTT
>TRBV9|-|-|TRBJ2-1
CASSFWPGADEQFF
TGTGCCAGCAGCTTCTGGCCAGGGGCGGATGAGCAGTTCTTC
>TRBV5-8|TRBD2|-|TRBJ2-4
CASSPLVAGGFIIQYF
TGTGCCAGCAGCCCGCTGGTAGCGGGGGGTTTTATCATTCAGTACTTC
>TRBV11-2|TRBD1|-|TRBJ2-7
CASSLNRGVNEQYF
TGTGCCAGCAGCTTGAACAGGGGGGTCAACGAGCAGTACTTC
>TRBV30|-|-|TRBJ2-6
CAWSVHGVAASSGANVLTF
TGTGCCTGGAGTGTCCACGGGGTTGCGGCCAGCTCTGGGGCCAACGTCCTGACTTTC
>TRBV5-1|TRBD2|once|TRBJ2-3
CASSSGLAGGTDTQYF
TGCGCCAGCAGCTCTGGACTAGCGGGAGGTACAGATACGCAGTATTTT
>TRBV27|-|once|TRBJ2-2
CASSFLRAGGPGELFF
TGTGCCAGCAGTTTTCTGAGGGCAGGGGGGCCCGGGGAGCTGTTTTTT
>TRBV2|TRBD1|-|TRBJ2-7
CASSETGTYEQYF
TGTGCCAGCAGTGAGACAGGGACCTACGAGCAGTACTTC
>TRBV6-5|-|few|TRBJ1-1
CASTTGIAEAFF
TGTGCCAGCACTACAGGGATCGCTGAAGCTTTCTTT
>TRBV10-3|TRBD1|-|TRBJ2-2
CAISETLRQGDTGELFF
TGTGCCATCAGTGAGACGTTGAGGCAGGGGGACACCGGGGAGCTGTTTTTT
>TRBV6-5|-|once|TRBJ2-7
CASSLQGYEQYF
TGTGCCAGCAGTTTACAGGGCTACGAGCAGTACTTC
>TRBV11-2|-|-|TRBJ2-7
CASSSREASPYEQYF
TGTGCCAGCAGCTCACGCGAGGCTTCCCCCTACGAGCAGTACTTC
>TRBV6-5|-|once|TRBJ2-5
CASSWTWGETQYF
TGTGCCAGCAGTTGGACGTGGGGGGAGACCCAGTACTTC
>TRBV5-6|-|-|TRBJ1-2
CASSLSGKRGYTF
TGTGCCAGCAGCTTGTCAGGGAAGCGTGGCTACACCTTC
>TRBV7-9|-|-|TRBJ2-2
CASSLSPGELFF
TGTGCCAGCAGCTTATCTCCCGGGGAGCTGTTTTTT
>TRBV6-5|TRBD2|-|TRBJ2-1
CASSRLAGGGDEQFF
TGTGCCAGCAGTAGACTAGCGGGAGGAGGAGATGAGCAGTTCTTC
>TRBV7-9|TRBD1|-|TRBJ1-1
CASSILVQGVNTEAFF
TGTGCCAGCAGCATACTAGTACAGGGGGTGAACACTGAAGCTTTCTTT
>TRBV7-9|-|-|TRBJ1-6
CASSAQRGRGQSPLHF
TGTGCCAGCAGTGCGCAGCGGGGCCGGGGCCAGTCACCCCTCCACTTT
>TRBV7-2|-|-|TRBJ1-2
CASSFGSQGIYGYTF
TGTGCCAGCAGCTTTGGGTCCCAGGGGATTTATGGCTACACCTTC
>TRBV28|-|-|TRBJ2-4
CASNQGGWSKNIQYF
TGTGCCAGCAACCAGGGGGGGTGGTCCAAAAACATTCAGTACTTC
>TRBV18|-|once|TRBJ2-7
CASSPRPIREQYF
TGTGCCAGCTCACCACGACCGATTCGGGAGCAGTACTTC
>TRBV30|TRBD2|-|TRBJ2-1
CAWSNTGGPDEQFF
TGTGCCTGGAGTAATACGGGAGGGCCCGACGAGCAGTTCTTC
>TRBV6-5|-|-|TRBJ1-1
CASSYLLGRNTEAFF
TGTGCCAGCAGTTACTTATTAGGCAGGAACACTGAAGCTTTCTTT
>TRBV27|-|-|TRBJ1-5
CASSLSGGGGAQHF
TGTGCCAGCAGTTTATCGGGCGGGGGGGGTGCCCAGCATTTT